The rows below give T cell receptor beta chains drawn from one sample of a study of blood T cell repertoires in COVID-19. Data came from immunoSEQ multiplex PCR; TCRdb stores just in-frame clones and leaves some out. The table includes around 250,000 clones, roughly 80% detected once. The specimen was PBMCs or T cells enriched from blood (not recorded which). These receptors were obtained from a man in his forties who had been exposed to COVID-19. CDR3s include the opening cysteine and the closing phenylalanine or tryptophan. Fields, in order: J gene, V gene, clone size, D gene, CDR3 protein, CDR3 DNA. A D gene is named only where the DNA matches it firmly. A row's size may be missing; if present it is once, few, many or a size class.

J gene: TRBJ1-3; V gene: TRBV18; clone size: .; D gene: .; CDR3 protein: CASSPTASPSGNTIYF; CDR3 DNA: TGTGCCAGCTCACCGACAGCATCTCCATCTGGAAACACCATATATTTT
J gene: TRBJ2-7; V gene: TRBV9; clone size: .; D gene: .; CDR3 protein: CASSVAGTPRYEQYF; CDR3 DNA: TGTGCCAGCAGCGTAGCAGGGACACCTAGATACGAGCAGTACTTC
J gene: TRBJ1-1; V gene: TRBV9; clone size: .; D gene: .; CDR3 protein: CASSPTGNSGTEAFF; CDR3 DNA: TGTGCCAGCAGCCCTACGGGGAATTCCGGGACTGAAGCTTTCTTT
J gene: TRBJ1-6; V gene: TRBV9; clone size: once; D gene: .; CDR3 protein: CASSRDSEPKHSPLHF; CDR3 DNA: TGTGCCAGCAGCCGGGACTCCGAACCCAAACATTCACCCCTCCACTTT
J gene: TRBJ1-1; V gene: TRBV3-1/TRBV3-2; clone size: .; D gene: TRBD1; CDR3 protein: CASSPRGIGTEAFF; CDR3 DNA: TGTGCCAGCAGCCCCAGGGGGATAGGCACTGAAGCTTTCTTT
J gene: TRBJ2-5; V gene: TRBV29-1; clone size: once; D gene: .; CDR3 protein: CSVADSQETQYF; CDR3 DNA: TGCAGCGTTGCCGACAGCCAAGAGACCCAGTACTTC
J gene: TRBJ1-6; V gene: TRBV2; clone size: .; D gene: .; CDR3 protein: CASSSPDSPLHF; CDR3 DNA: TGTGCCAGCTCCTCCCCGGATTCACCCCTCCACTTT
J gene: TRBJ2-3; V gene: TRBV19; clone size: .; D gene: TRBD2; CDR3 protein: CASSAPGGGRWGTDTQYF; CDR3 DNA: TGTGCCAGTAGCGCGCCCGGCGGGGGGCGATGGGGCACAGATACGCAGTATTTT
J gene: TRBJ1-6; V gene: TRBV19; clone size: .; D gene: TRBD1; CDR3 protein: CASNRQGNSPLHF; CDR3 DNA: TGTGCCAGTAATCGACAGGGCAATTCACCCCTCCACTTT
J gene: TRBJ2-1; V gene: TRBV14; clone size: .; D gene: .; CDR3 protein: CASSQVLAAEQFF; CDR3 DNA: TGTGCCAGCAGCCAAGTACTCGCGGCTGAGCAGTTCTTC
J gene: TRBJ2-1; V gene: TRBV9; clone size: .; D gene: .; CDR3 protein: CASSPLNEQFF; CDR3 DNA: TGTGCCAGCAGCCCCTTGAATGAGCAGTTCTTC
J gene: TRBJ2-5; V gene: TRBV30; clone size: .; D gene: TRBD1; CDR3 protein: CAWRETGLQETQYF; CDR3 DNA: TGTGCCTGGAGGGAGACAGGGCTACAAGAGACCCAGTACTTC
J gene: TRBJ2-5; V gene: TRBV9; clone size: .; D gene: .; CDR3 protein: CASSVRPPGTQYF; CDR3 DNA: TGTGCCAGCAGCGTACGGCCGCCGGGGACCCAGTACTTC
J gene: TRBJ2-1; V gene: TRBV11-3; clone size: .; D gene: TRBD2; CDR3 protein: CASSLLGREGEQFF; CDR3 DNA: TGTGCCAGCAGCTTATTGGGGCGGGAGGGTGAGCAGTTCTTC
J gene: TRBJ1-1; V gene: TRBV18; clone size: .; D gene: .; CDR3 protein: CASSLTGTNTEAFF; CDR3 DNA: TGTGCCAGCTCATTGACAGGAACCAACACTGAAGCTTTCTTT
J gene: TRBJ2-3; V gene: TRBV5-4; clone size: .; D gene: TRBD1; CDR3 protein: CASSTPRPGQGSDTQYF; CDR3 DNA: TGTGCCAGCAGCACTCCCCGGCCGGGACAGGGGTCCGATACGCAGTATTTT
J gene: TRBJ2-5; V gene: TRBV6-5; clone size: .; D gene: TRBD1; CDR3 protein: CASSRSDREETQYF; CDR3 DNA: TGTGCCAGCAGTCGGTCGGACAGGGAAGAGACCCAGTACTTC
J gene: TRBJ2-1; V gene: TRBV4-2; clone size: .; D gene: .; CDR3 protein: CASSLDRVTYNEQFF; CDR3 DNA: TGTGCCAGCAGCCTAGACCGGGTAACCTACAATGAGCAGTTCTTC
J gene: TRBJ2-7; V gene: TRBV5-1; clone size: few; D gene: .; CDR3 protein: CASSLGDFEREQYF; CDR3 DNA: TGCGCCAGCAGCTTAGGAGACTTCGAGAGGGAGCAGTACTTC
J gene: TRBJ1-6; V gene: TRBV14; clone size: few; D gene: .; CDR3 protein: CASSQERSGNSPLHF; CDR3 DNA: TGTGCCAGCAGCCAAGAAAGGAGTGGTAATTCACCCCTCCACTTT
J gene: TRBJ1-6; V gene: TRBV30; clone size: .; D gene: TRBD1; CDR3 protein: CAWSARGQGWAPLHF; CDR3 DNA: TGTGCCTGGAGTGCGAGGGGACAGGGGTGGGCACCCCTCCACTTT
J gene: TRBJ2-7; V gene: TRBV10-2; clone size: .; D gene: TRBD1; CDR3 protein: CATTGGYEQYF; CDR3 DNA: TGCGCCACCACAGGGGGCTACGAGCAGTACTTC
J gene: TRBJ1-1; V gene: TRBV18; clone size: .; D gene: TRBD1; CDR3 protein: CASSPDRDRVTEAFF; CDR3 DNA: TGTGCCAGCTCACCTGACCGGGACAGGGTGACTGAAGCTTTCTTT
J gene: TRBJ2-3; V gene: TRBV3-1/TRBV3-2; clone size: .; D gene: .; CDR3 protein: CASSQVGGDTQYF; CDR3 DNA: TGTGCCAGCAGCCAAGTGGGAGGAGATACGCAGTATTTT
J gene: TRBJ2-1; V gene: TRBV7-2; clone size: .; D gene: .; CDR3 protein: CASSFPLTAYNEQFF; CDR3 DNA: TGTGCCAGCAGCTTTCCTTTGACAGCTTACAATGAGCAGTTCTTC
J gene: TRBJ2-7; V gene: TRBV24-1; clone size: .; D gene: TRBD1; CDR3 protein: CATSDLRPGTGRSEGRQYF; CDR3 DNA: TGTGCCACCAGTGATTTACGCCCCGGGACAGGGAGGTCCGAAGGGAGGCAGTACTTC
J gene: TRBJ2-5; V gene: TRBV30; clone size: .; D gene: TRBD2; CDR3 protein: CAWSVLRENTQYF; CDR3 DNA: TGTGCCTGGAGTGTTTTGCGGGAGAACACCCAGTACTTC
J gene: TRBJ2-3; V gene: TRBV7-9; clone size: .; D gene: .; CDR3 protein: CASSPRPEDTQYF; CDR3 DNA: TGTGCCAGCAGCCCTAGGCCTGAGGATACGCAGTATTTT
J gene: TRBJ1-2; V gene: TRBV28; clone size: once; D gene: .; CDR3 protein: CASGLFGYTF; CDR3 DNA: TGTGCCAGCGGACTGTTTGGCTACACCTTC
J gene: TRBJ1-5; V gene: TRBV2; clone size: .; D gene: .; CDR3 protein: CASSDPGPQHF; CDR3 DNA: TGTGCCAGCAGTGACCCGGGGCCCCAGCATTTT
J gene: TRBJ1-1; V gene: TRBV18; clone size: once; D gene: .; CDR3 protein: CASSPFTGNTEAFF; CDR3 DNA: TGTGCCAGCTCACCATTTACAGGGAACACTGAAGCTTTCTTT
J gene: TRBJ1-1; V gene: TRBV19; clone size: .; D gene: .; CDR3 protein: CASNFLGVMNTEAFF; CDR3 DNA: TGTGCCAGTAATTTTCTCGGGGTCATGAACACTGAAGCTTTCTTT
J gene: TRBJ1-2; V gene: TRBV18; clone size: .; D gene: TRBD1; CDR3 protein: CASSPGQGDNYGYTF; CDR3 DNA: TGTGCCAGCTCACCCGGACAGGGGGATAACTATGGCTACACCTTC
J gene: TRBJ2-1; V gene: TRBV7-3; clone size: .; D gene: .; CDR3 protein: CASSLEGEQFF; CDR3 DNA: TGTGCCAGCAGCTTGGAGGGTGAGCAGTTCTTC
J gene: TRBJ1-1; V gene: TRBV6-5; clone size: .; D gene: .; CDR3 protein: CAAVRRGNTEAFF; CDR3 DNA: TGTGCCGCCGTCCGGCGAGGGAACACTGAAGCTTTCTTT
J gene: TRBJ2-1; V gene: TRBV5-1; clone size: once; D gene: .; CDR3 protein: CASSFSRRAGTNEQFF; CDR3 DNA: TGCGCCAGCAGCTTCTCCCGCCGGGCGGGAACCAATGAGCAGTTCTTC
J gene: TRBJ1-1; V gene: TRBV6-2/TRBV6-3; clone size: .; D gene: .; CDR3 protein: CASSRHTPGGNTEAFF; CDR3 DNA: TGTGCCAGCAGTCGTCATACCCCGGGGGGGAACACTGAAGCTTTCTTT
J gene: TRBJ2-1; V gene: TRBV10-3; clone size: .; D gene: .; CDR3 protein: CAISESELNEQFF; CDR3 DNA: TGTGCCATCAGTGAGTCCGAGCTAAATGAGCAGTTCTTC
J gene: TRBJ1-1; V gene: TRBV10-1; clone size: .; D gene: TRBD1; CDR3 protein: CASSTQGGATFF; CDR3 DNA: TGCGCCAGCAGTACCCAAGGGGGCGCGACTTTCTTT
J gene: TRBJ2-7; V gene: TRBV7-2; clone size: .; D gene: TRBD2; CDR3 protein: CASSLSGGPSEQYF; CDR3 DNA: TGTGCCAGCAGCTTAAGCGGGGGTCCATCCGAGCAGTACTTC
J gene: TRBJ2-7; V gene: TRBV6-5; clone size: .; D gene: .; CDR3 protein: CASSYDRYEQYF; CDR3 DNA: TGTGCCAGCAGTTACGACAGATACGAGCAGTACTTC
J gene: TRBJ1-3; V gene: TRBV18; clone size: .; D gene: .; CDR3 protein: CASSPGGSTWGNTIYF; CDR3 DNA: TGTGCCAGCTCACCAGGAGGGTCCACATGGGGAAACACCATATATTTT
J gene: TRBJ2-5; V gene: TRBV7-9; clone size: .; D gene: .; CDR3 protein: CASSSRVFDQYF; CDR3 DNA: TGTGCCAGCAGCTCCAGGGTCTTTGACCAGTACTTC